This record covers a single TCR beta chain. The antigen remains undetermined. Documented time point: after neoadjuvant nivolumab, at surgical resection. This record comes from a study of neoadjuvant anti-PD-1 for oral cavity cancer. The study's findings and limits: Higher pretreatment blood Treg/Th17 ratios correlated with higher pretreatment blood and lower post-treatment tumor TCRbeta clonality. Post-nivolumab, blood T cell clonality was significantly elevated in non-responders.

Blood libraries mostly used roughly 520 ng genomic DNA, six replicates each. Clones were read by immunoSEQ multiplex PCR, and TCRdb kept only the in-frame ones, dropping some. The top ten clones hold 4.8% of a sample with approximately 43,000 clones, around 79% of them seen once. This CDR3 is built from 19 residues. V lost 1 base and J lost 0; bases outside the gene matches: 14. In germline, CDR1 is SGHRS, CDR2 YFSETQ. The gene calls are TRBV5-1 and TRBJ2-7, with 9 positions matching TRBD1. The clonotype was recovered from a person aged 35-79 years with oral cavity squamous cell carcinoma. Material: PBMCs, obtained after nivolumab (anti-PD-1) treatment. In DNA, the CDR3 is TGCGCCAGCAGCTTGTATCGACAGGGGGTGGCCCAAACCTCCTACGAGCAGTACTTC. Its protein product is CASSLYRQGVAQTSYEQYF. Based on the CDR3 plus reference TRBV5-1 and TRBJ2-7, the full variable domain is KAGVTQTPRYLIKTRGQQVTLSCSPISGHRSVSWYQQTPGQGLQFLFEYFSETQRNKGNFPGRFSGRQFSNSRSEMNVSTLELGDSALYLCASSLYRQGVAQTSYEQYFGPGTRLTVT.